These 21 T cell receptor beta chains share one sample of origin, sequenced in a study of blood T cells in healthy people across ages. Alongside a J-beta primer mix, a sample-barcoded 5' primer served in a second PCR lasting roughly 6 to 11 cycles. TCRdb fed the 5' RACE reads into MiXCR, producing one record per CDR3 protein. The sample yields roughly 650,000 distinct CDR3 sequences, about 30% seen once. Sequencing used blood. The receptors derive from an elderly woman in good health.

The J gene is TRBJ2-7, the V gene TRBV7-2; the D gene is possibly TRBD1 (5 bases). Trimming removed 2 bases from V and 4 bases from J, with 12 bases in between. Germline V gene lookup returns CDR1 SGHTA and CDR2 FQGNSA. The CDR3 is 14 residues long. Here the CDR3 DNA reads TGTGCCAGCAGCTTATCCGAGGCAGGGTACGAGCAGTACTTC. Protein sequence: CASSLSEAGYEQYF.

This clonotype was counted ten times or more. A much bigger clone sits one base away, suggesting this may be a read error. V usage is TRBV25-1 and J usage is TRBJ2-5; no firm D call. This CDR3 is built from 10 residues. CDR1 and CDR2 (germline): MGHDK, SYGVNS. The V gene lost 7 bases and the J gene lost 5 bases, with 5 bases spanning the gap. The CDR3 nucleotides read TGTGCCAGCATGAGGGAGACCCAGTACTTC. It yields the protein CASMRETQYF.

In this sample, this clonotype turned up many times. V gene TRBV2 combines with J gene TRBJ2-1, with D perhaps being TRBD1 or TRBD2 (5 bases each). V lost 6 bases, J lost 9 bases, and 15 bases lay in between. This CDR3 has 13 residues. Germline V gene lookup returns CDR1 SNHLY and CDR2 FYNNEI. CDR3 in amino acids: CASRPGRPGEQFF. The DNA for the CDR3 is TGTGCCAGCAGACCGGGACGCCCCGGTGAGCAGTTCTTC.

V gene TRBV6-1 combines with J gene TRBJ2-1; 12 nucleotides line up with TRBD2. V was clipped by 1 base and J by 7 bases; unmatched bases: 5. Germline V CDR1 and CDR2: MNHNS, SASEGT. The CDR3 loop spans 16 amino acids. The CDR3 protein is CASSEELAGGRNEQFF. In nucleotides, the CDR3 is TGTGCCAGCAGTGAAGAGCTAGCGGGGGGGAGGAATGAGCAGTTCTTC.

The sample holds many counts of this clonotype. This sequence joins TRBV20-1 and TRBJ2-4; 9 bases are shared with TRBD1. Germline V CDR1 and CDR2: DFQATT, SNEGSKA (reference sequence). This CDR3 comprises 15 residues. Germline trimming cut 3 bases from V and 2 bases from J; bases unmatched to any gene: 5. Here the CDR3 DNA reads TGCAGTGCTAGGACAGGGGGGCCAACCAAAAACATTCAGTACTTC. This gives the protein CSARTGGPTKNIQYF.

As to this clonotype: A much larger clone is a single base away; this may be a read error. This sequence joins TRBV30 and TRBJ1-1; D gene ambiguous. Germline V lookup: CDR1 GTSNPN, CDR2 SVGIG (reference sequence). The CDR3 is 13 residues long. V was clipped by 1 base and J by 9 bases, with 15 bases between them. The CDR3 protein is CAWSARGNEQAFF. CDR3 in DNA: TGTGCCTGGAGTGCACGAGGGAACGAACAAGCTTTCTTT.

V usage is TRBV5-1 and J usage is TRBJ2-1; D is perhaps TRBD1 or TRBD2 (5 bases each). The CDR3 length is 18 residues. Germline assignment: CDR1 SGHRS and CDR2 YFSETQ. The V gene lost 5 bases and the J gene lost 5 bases, with 26 bases spanning the gap. The CDR3 is CASRGDLDGATRNNEQFF. In DNA, the CDR3 is TGCGCCAGCAGAGGGGACCTCGACGGGGCCACCAGAAACAATGAGCAGTTCTTC.

This clonotype was found a few times. V usage is TRBV29-1 and J usage is TRBJ2-1; D is possibly TRBD1 (6 bases). V dropped 4 bases and J dropped 4 bases, with 11 bases sitting between them. From germline, CDR1 is SQVTM and CDR2 ANQGSEA. CDR3 size: 13 residues. The CDR3, as DNA: TGCAGCGTTGTAACAGGGAGATACAATGAGCAGTTCTTC. This translates into CSVVTGRYNEQFF.

This clonotype was seen a few times. This chain links TRBV5-1 with TRBJ1-2; weak D call: TRBD1 (5 bases). This CDR3 spans 15 amino acids. V dropped 0 bases and J dropped 3 bases, with 12 bases sitting between them. CDR1 and CDR2 (germline): SGHRS, YFSETQ. CDR3 sequence: CASSLAGGVDYGYTF. DNA for the CDR3: TGCGCCAGCAGCTTGGCCGGAGGGGTCGACTATGGCTACACCTTC.

In this sample, this clonotype turned up many times. The chain joins TRBV12-5 to TRBJ2-3; TRBD1 is a possible D gene (6 bases). This CDR3 has 14 amino acids. Germline V gene lookup returns CDR1 LGHNT and CDR2 FRNRAP. Trimming removed 6 bases from V and 2 bases from J, with 12 bases in between. In DNA form, the CDR3 reads TGTGCTAGTGGATTCCGGGACATCACAGATACGCAGTATTTT. Its translation: CASGFRDITDTQYF.

This clonotype has a handful of counts. V and J are TRBV6-5 and TRBJ1-2; D is possibly TRBD1 (6 bases). The CDR3 totals 14 residues. Germline assignment: CDR1 MNHEY and CDR2 SVGAGI. V lost 0 bases, J lost 7 bases, and 12 bases lay in between. The CDR3 coding sequence is TGTGCCAGCAGTTACTCGGCGACAGGAGGTGGCTACACCTTC. Encoded protein: CASSYSATGGGYTF.

In this sample, this clonotype turned up many times. This sequence joins TRBV7-2 and TRBJ2-7; TRBD1 aligns across 9 bases. The CDR3 sequence is 14 residues long. Germline CDR1 reads SGHTA; CDR2 reads FQGNSA. V shed 3 bases, J shed 6 bases, and the junction held 6 bases outside the gene matches. The CDR3 loop reads CASSFTGQGTEQYF. CDR3 DNA sequence: TGTGCCAGCAGCTTTACGGGACAGGGAACCGAGCAGTACTTC.

This clonotype was seen at least ten times. The chain employs TRBV20-1 and TRBJ1-5; the match to TRBD1 covers 7 bases. The germline CDR1 and CDR2 sequences are DFQATT and SNEGSKA (reference sequence). This CDR3 comprises 15 residues. V lost 5 bases to trimming and J lost 5 bases; unmatched junction nucleotides: 12. CDR3 region: CSALRLGQRDQPQHF. As DNA, the CDR3 is TGCAGTGCTCTGCGGTTGGGACAGCGGGATCAGCCCCAGCATTTT.

This clonotype was seen a handful of times. The genes are TRBV20-1 and TRBJ1-5; D ambiguous. Trimming pared 6 bases from V and 7 bases from J, leaving 19 bases between. Germline assignment: CDR1 DFQATT and CDR2 SNEGSKA (reference sequence). CDR3 size: 14 residues. The DNA of the CDR3 is TGCAGTGCCCTCCCGGGATCGATAGGGCAGCCCCAGCATTTT. Protein product: CSALPGSIGQPQHF.

The J gene is TRBJ1-2, the V gene TRBV2; D possibly corresponds to TRBD1 (5 bases). Trimming took 2 bases from V and 2 from J, leaving 9 bases between them. The V gene's germline CDR1 is SNHLY and CDR2 FYNNEI. CDR3 size: 14 residues. CDR3 amino acids: CASSEPRENYGYTF. The CDR3, as DNA: TGTGCCAGCAGTGAACCCAGGGAGAACTATGGCTACACCTTC.

The chain uses TRBV20-1 and TRBJ2-5; TRBD1 matches 9 bases. The germline V gene has CDR1 DFQATT and CDR2 SNEGSKA (reference sequence). V was clipped by 6 bases and J by 11 bases; unmatched bases: 22. This CDR3 has 16 residues. This chain's CDR3 is CSAKGPQGATSNEQYF. CDR3 in DNA: TGCAGTGCAAAGGGGCCACAGGGGGCGACTTCCAATGAGCAGTACTTC.

This clonotype was counted a few times. DNA of the CDR3: TGTGCCAGCAGCAAATACAGGGCAGGGAATAATTCACCCCTCCACTTT. This codes for CASSKYRAGNNSPLHF. J is TRBJ1-6 and V is TRBV7-2, with D possibly being TRBD1 (6 bases). The V and J ends lost 5 bases and 5 bases respectively, with 16 bases between them. There are 16 residues in the CDR3. The germline V gene encodes CDR1 SGHTA and CDR2 FQGNSA. Filled out from reference TRBV7-2 and TRBJ1-6, the complete variable domain reads GAGVSQSPSNKVTEKGKDVELRCDPISGHTALYWYRQSLGQGLEFLIYFQGNSAPDKSGLPSDRFSAERTGGSVSTLTIQRTQQEDSAVYLCASSKYRAGNNSPLHFGNGTRLTVT.

For this clonotype: This may arise from a read error, as a much more abundant clone is one base away. This chain uses TRBV7-6 with TRBJ2-7; 15 bases line up with TRBD2. This CDR3 has 17 amino acids. The germline V gene has CDR1 SGHVS and CDR2 FNYEAQ. This CDR3 is CASSSGLAGGASSEQYF. The CDR3 region has the DNA TGTGCCAGCAGCTCGGGACTAGCGGGGGGTGCCTCCTCCGAGCAGTACTTC.

A note on this clonotype: One base away lies a much larger clone, so this may be a sequencing read error. The chain joins TRBV2 to TRBJ2-5; D not resolved. Germline lookup yields CDR1 SNHLY and CDR2 FYNNEI. The CDR3 extends over 11 amino acids. Trimming took 4 bases from V and 11 from J, leaving 11 bases between them. Here the CDR3 reads CASSVGPWQYF. CDR3 nucleotides: TGTGCCAGCAGTGTAGGTCCTTGGCAGTACTTC.

This chain joins TRBV5-1 and TRBJ2-5, with TRBD1 matching 7 bases. This CDR3 contains 16 residues. V lost 4 bases, J lost 5 bases, and 14 bases stayed unmatched. Germline CDR1 reads SGHRS; CDR2 reads YFSETQ. CDR3 amino acids: CASSPGTVMPKETQYF. The CDR3 DNA reads as TGCGCCAGCAGCCCCGGGACAGTCATGCCAAAGGAGACCCAGTACTTC.

V and J are TRBV9 and TRBJ2-5; D may correspond to TRBD1 or TRBD2 (6 bases each). Germline loops: CDR1 SGDLS, CDR2 YYNGEE. This CDR3 comprises 12 residues. The germline V and J ends were trimmed by 0 bases and 11 bases, with 11 bases remaining between them. CDR3: CASSVVGGQQYF. The CDR3 DNA reads as TGTGCCAGCAGCGTAGTCGGGGGCCAGCAGTACTTC.